This is a list of T cell receptor beta chains from one sample in a study of T cells expressing NK-cell markers. TCRdb reprocessed the 5' RACE reads, keeping one entry per CDR3 protein, no DNA. The listing contains about 540,000 distinct CDR3 sequences. The sequenced sample consisted of blood T cells: a sorted CD56 or NKG2C T cell subset, CD4+ or CD8+ T cells, or bulk PBMC T cells (not recorded which). The receptors originated from a young man in good health. Both conserved end residues are part of each CDR3.

J,V,CDR3
TRBJ2-1,TRBV5-1,CASSSGLAGDYNEQFF
TRBJ2-1,TRBV5-1,CASSVSGTRINEQFF
TRBJ2-2,TRBV6-1,CASKGRANTGELFF
TRBJ2-1,TRBV27,CASRYPDNYNEQFF
TRBJ2-7,TRBV11-1,CASSSAPGRLEQYF
TRBJ1-2,TRBV6-6,CASSSPLIYTF
TRBJ2-1,TRBV5-5,CPGEGPPSSYNEQFF
TRBJ2-2,TRBV3-1,CASTLTNTGELFF
TRBJ2-1,TRBV29-1,CSVEGFDREGEQFF
TRBJ2-1,TRBV15,CATSRELGLADGGNEQFF
TRBJ2-5,TRBV5-1,CASSLGTSVETQYF
TRBJ2-3,TRBV6-5,CASSYYSPGVGVRTDTQYF
TRBJ2-3,TRBV2,CASSGRDSSTDTQYF
TRBJ1-5,TRBV15,CATSARTGSNQPQHF
TRBJ2-2,TRBV12-3/TRBV12-4,CASKVGGRRGWTGELFF
TRBJ1-3,TRBV5-5,CASSSTGAGNTIYF
TRBJ1-2,TRBV20-1,CSARARDRAVDYGYTF
TRBJ1-1,TRBV29-1,CSTGTSGKVTEAFF
TRBJ2-7,TRBV3-1,CASSLLGGFYEQYF
TRBJ1-5,TRBV2,CATQREQQGNQPQHF
TRBJ2-1,TRBV7-9,CASSLVLLERLF
TRBJ1-5,TRBV12-3/TRBV12-4,CATTRTGNGNQPQHF
TRBJ2-3,TRBV20-1,CSAIRAETARHTDTQYF
TRBJ2-5,TRBV9,CASSPDRRGTQYF
TRBJ2-7,TRBV6-2/TRBV6-3,CASSLAGEVFEQYF
TRBJ2-1,TRBV12-3/TRBV12-4,CASSLVRGVGWQFF
TRBJ1-1,TRBV7-9,CASSLKVGQTNTEAFF
TRBJ2-4,TRBV6-1,CASRARDGILGGNIQYF
TRBJ2-3,TRBV6-1,CASSRTSGGLTDTQYF
TRBJ2-1,TRBV5-1,CASCLMAGGPSEQFF
TRBJ2-1,TRBV7-8,CASSSDRVSANEQFF
TRBJ2-1,TRBV7-9,CASSPPSLPYNEQFF
TRBJ1-4,TRBV6-1,CASSHMLGANEKLFF
TRBJ2-1,TRBV12-3/TRBV12-4,CASSTGGSEQFF
TRBJ2-5,TRBV20-1,CSANRPLPETQYF
TRBJ2-5,TRBV12-3/TRBV12-4,CASVNITPTGKETQYF
TRBJ2-2,TRBV25-1,CASSLTSEGIGTGELFF
TRBJ2-1,TRBV4-3,CASSQVVRGLGNEQFF
TRBJ2-6,TRBV12-3/TRBV12-4,CASSLVTGGEGGANVLTF
TRBJ2-4,TRBV6-1,CASSRGPKNIQYF
TRBJ2-5,TRBV30,CAVRNLARGPQETQYF
TRBJ2-1,TRBV11-2,CASSTRLVGEQFF
TRBJ2-7,TRBV27,CASSFAPTSSNEQYF
TRBJ2-1,TRBV5-1,CASSLAALTAEQFF
TRBJ2-7,TRBV9,CASSVGDRGNSYEQYF
TRBJ2-1,TRBV5-1,CASSLVVSSGSNEQFF
TRBJ2-5,TRBV28,CASSPLTGDETQYF
TRBJ2-2,TRBV4-1,CASSQDVGFPGELFF
TRBJ2-3,TRBV28,CASSDPELGGDWDTQYF
TRBJ2-3,TRBV11-2,CASSSRLAGGDTQYF
TRBJ1-4,TRBV5-6,CASSFGRVREKLFF